A single sample is the source of the 8 T cell receptor beta chains below, sequenced in a study of metastatic and nonmetastatic thyroid tumors. TCRdb recomputed clones from the PCR reads via MiXCR. This sample yields around 25,000 clones, of which 25% to 30% are seen a single time; just over 6% belongs to the top ten. No patient received treatment before thyroid surgery. The sequenced sample was blood. The receptors were sampled from a female donor with papillary thyroid cancer or a benign thyroid nodule (not recorded which). Some clones in this sample may be carry-over from other donors' samples.

The gene calls are TRBV4-1 and TRBJ1-1; weak D call: TRBD1 (6 bases). Trimming left V 1 base short and J 5 bases short, with 14 bases between. The CDR3 has 15 amino acids. Per germline, CDR1 MGHRA and CDR2 YSYEKL. The CDR3 DNA follows: TGCGCCAGCAGCCAAGTTCCGGGGGCGGAGACTGAAGCTTTCTTT. It codes for CASSQVPGAETEAFF.

The DNA of the CDR3 is TGTGCCAGCAGCTTAGACACAAGCTATGGCTACACCTTC. It codes for CASSLDTSYGYTF. The chain combines TRBV7-2 with TRBJ1-2; the D is unclear. Germline CDR1 is SGHTA and CDR2 is FQGNSA. V was shortened by 1 base and J by 4 bases, with 7 bases between the two germline ends. The CDR3 sequence is 13 residues long. Full variable domain (remainder filled in from reference TRBV7-2 and TRBJ1-2): GAGVSQSPSNKVTEKGKDVELRCDPISGHTALYWYRQSLGQGLEFLIYFQGNSAPDKSGLPSDRFSAERTGGSVSTLTIQRTQQEDSAVYLCASSLDTSYGYTFGSGTRLTVV.

In its sample, this clone was seen many times. This chain joins TRBV27 and TRBJ1-4; no definite D call. Trimming removed 5 bases from V and 4 bases from J, with 17 bases in between. Germline values: CDR1 MNHEY, CDR2 SMNVEV (reference sequence). This CDR3 contains 16 residues. The CDR3 is CASSLGGVGLNEKLFF. CDR3 DNA: TGTGCCAGCAGTCTAGGTGGGGTCGGGCTTAATGAAAAACTGTTTTTT.

This chain uses TRBV6-1 with TRBJ1-1, with D possibly matching TRBD1 (5 bases). This CDR3 is built from 14 residues. Germline V lookup: CDR1 MNHNS, CDR2 SASEGT. V was cut by 4 bases and J by 1 base, with 10 bases left in between. CDR3: CASSGGRRNTEAFF. CDR3 coding DNA: TGTGCCAGCAGTGGGGGGAGGAGGAACACTGAAGCTTTCTTT.

The genes are TRBV7-2 and TRBJ2-3; no clear D. The CDR3 loop spans 14 amino acids. CDR1 is SGHTA, CDR2 FQGNSA, per germline. V was cut by 1 base and J by 3 bases, with 8 bases left in between. This CDR3 is CASSLVQKTDTQYF. Here the CDR3 DNA reads TGTGCCAGCAGCTTAGTACAAAAGACAGATACGCAGTATTTT.

There are many counts of this clone. J is TRBJ2-7 and V is TRBV9, with 10 nucleotides matching TRBD2. Trimming at V came to 4 bases and at J to 2 bases, leaving 6 bases not matched to a gene. CDR3 length: 15 amino acids. Germline CDR1 SGDLS, CDR2 YYNGEE. CDR3 sequence (DNA): TGTGCCAGCAGCCCAAGGACTAGCGGTACCTACGAGCAGTACTTC. Amino acids: CASSPRTSGTYEQYF.

About this clone: The junction departs from the called germline gene at one end, perhaps through a read error. The rearrangement uses TRBV19 and TRBJ2-2; possibly TRBD1 for D (6 bases). From germline, CDR1 is LNHDA and CDR2 SQIVND (reference sequence). CDR3 length: 15 amino acids. DNA of the CDR3: TGTGCCAGTATTATTCAGGGGCGCGAATCCTGGGAGCTGCTTTTT. Its protein is CASIIQGRESWELLF.

At least ten counts were recorded for this clone. The chain combines TRBV29-1 with TRBJ1-1, with D possibly matching TRBD1 (5 bases). The CDR3 has 14 residues. The V end was cut by 4 bases, the J end by 0 bases, with 12 bases between. Germline CDR1 is SQVTM and CDR2 is ANQGSEA. CDR3 in amino acids: CSVVWGGVNTEAFF. The DNA for the CDR3 is TGCAGCGTTGTGTGGGGGGGGGTGAACACTGAAGCTTTCTTT.